This TCR beta chain emerged from a study of cytomegalovirus exposure and HLA in healthy donors. Study-wide context: A subsequent analysis reported that the roughly 120 validation repertoires were produced on the same platform that had also been used for the 666 first-cohort repertoires. Notes on the study in general: According to the study, around 160 TCR beta chains were cytomegalovirus-associated. A few CMV-associated chains proved CMV antigen-specific in vitro. In the roughly 110 validation repertoires, approximately 93% of cluster scores exceeded 0, per a later analysis.

As concerns this clone: What it recognizes is unknown.

TCRdb keeps only in-frame clones here, not all; method: immunoSEQ multiplex PCR. This repertoire shows roughly 250,000 clones, around 90% found once; its top ten account for approximately 0.34%. This clonotype was obtained from a woman in her late teens or twenties in good health and CMV-seronegative. Sequencing used PBMCs.

The DNA of the CDR3 is TGTGCCAGCAGCTTCAGGGTTACAACTAATGAAAAACTGTTTTTT. Protein: CASSFRVTTNEKLFF. The V gene is TRBV5-6, the J gene TRBJ1-4; D is possibly TRBD1 (5 bases). V shed 2 bases and J shed 0 bases, with 8 bases lying between them. The germline V gene encodes CDR1 SGHDT and CDR2 YYEEEE. This CDR3 comprises 15 residues. Full variable domain (missing parts from reference TRBV5-6 and TRBJ1-4): DAGVTQSPTHLIKTRGQQVTLRCSPKSGHDTVSWYQQALGQGPQFIFQYYEEEERQRGNFPDRFSGHQFPNYSSELNVNALLLGDSALYLCASSFRVTTNEKLFFGSGTQLSVL.